The clone carrying this TCR beta chain was found a few times. Its matching antigen is unknown. There are 15 residues in the CDR3. CDR1 is MNHNS, CDR2 SASEGT, per germline. Between the trimmed V and J ends, which lost 7 bases and 1 base, there was a span of 14 bases. Each CDR3 protein is one row after TCRdb ran MiXCR on the 5' RACE reads. This table holds 350,000 to 450,000 distinct CDR3 sequences, around 20% found once. This record belongs to a study of T cells after yellow fever vaccination. Findings and limits, study-wide: Abundant bulk-population clonotypes could contaminate the FACS-sorted repertoires. In post-booster samples, most primary-vaccination clones reappeared (under 98% CD4, about 90% CD8).

The V call is TRBV6-1, the J call TRBJ1-5, with TRBD1 as a possible D gene (6 bases). The TCR sequence derives from a man in his late teens or twenties who received the YFV17D yellow fever vaccine. The specimen was PBMCs, collected before the yellow fever booster vaccination. CDR3 residues: CASNLLGGSNQPQHF. The DNA of the CDR3 is TGTGCCAGCAATTTATTAGGGGGGAGCAATCAGCCCCAGCATTTT.